This T cell receptor beta chain is drawn from a study of early stage breast cancer tumors. General observations from the study: Comparing each tissue with blood distinguished tumor from normal in about 90% of the 16 patients.

As regards this clone: No antigen is known for it.

Each sample had two DNA replicates, approximately 0.52 ug blood or around 1.4 ug tissue. Assay: immunoSEQ multiplex PCR; the TCRdb copy retains only in-frame clones and omits some. The sample holds 5,000 to 6,500 clones, approximately 70% seen once. The germline CDR1 and CDR2 sequences are LGHNA and YNFKEQ. J lost 4 bases, V lost 0 bases, and 3 bases had no gene match. The CDR3 is 15 amino acids. The sequencing input was normal breast tissue next to the tumor. The sequence came from a person between 55 and 69 years old with breast cancer. The chain recombines TRBV4-2 with TRBJ2-7; 10 positions agree with TRBD2. The CDR3 region has the DNA TGTGCCAGCAGCCAAGAACTAGCGGGATCTTACGAGCAGTACTTC. It codes for CASSQELAGSYEQYF.